This TCR beta chain appears in the sequencing data of a study of blood T cells in healthy people across ages. Study summary: When template switching was applied, about one barcoded beta molecule was captured per two T cells.

Isolation per sample recovered at least 6 million PBMCs. This clonotype was detected only a few times. There are 15 residues in the CDR3. Germline assignment: CDR1 MNHEY and CDR2 SVGEGT. The V gene lost 5 bases and the J gene lost 7 bases, with 18 bases spanning the gap. A second PCR, run for about 7 to 11 cycles, used a sample-barcoded 5' primer plus a J-beta primer mix. In TCRdb, the 5' RACE reads were re-called with MiXCR into one record per CDR3 protein. The sample records about 770,000 distinct CDR3 sequences, roughly 44% being singletons. This clonotype was sampled from a man in his 60s in good health. The chain combines TRBV6-2 or TRBV6-3 with TRBJ1-5, with D hard to call. Material: blood. The CDR3 here is CASSPLPAPDQPQHF. In DNA form, the CDR3 reads TGTGCCAGCAGTCCCCTCCCGGCCCCTGACCAGCCCCAGCATTTT.